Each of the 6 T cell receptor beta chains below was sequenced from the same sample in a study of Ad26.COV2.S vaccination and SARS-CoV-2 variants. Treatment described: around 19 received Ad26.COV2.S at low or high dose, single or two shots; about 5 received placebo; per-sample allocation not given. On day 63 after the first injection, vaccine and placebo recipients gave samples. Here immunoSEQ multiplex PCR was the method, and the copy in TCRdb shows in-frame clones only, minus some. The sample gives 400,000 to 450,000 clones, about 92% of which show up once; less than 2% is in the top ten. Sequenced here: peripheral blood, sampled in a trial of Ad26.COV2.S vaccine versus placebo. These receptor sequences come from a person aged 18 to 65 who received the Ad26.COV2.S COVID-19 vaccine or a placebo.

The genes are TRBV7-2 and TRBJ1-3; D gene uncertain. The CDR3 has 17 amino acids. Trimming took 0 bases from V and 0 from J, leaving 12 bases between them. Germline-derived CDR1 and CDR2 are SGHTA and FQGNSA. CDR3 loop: CASSLASRYGSGNTIYF. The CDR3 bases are TGTGCCAGCAGCTTAGCAAGCCGATACGGCTCTGGAAACACCATATATTTT.

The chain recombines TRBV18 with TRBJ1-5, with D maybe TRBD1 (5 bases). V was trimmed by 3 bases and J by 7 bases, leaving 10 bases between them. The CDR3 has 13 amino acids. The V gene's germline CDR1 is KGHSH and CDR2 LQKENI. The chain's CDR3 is CASSPGGGQPQHF. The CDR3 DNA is TGTGCCAGCTCACCGGGGGGGGGACAGCCCCAGCATTTT.

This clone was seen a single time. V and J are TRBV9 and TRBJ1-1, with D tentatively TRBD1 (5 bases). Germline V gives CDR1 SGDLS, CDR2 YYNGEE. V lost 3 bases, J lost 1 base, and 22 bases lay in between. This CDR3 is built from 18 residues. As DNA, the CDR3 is TGTGCCAGCAGCGCCGGAGGTTGGGCAGGGCAATCGAACACTGAAGCTTTCTTT. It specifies CASSAGGWAGQSNTEAFF.

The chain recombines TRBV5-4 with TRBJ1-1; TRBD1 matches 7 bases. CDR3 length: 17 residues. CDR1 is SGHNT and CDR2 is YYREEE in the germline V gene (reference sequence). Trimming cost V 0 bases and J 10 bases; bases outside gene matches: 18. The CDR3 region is CASSLGGGGQALTGAFF. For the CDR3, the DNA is TGTGCCAGCAGCTTGGGAGGGGGAGGACAGGCTCTAACCGGAGCTTTCTTT.

CDR3 nucleotide sequence: TGTGCCAGCAGTTTCTATGGGTACTCCTACGAGCAGTACTTC. This codes for CASSFYGYSYEQYF. This sequence joins TRBV28 and TRBJ2-7; no definite D call. The CDR3 consists of 14 residues. Looked up from germline, CDR1 is MDHEN and CDR2 is SYDVKM. V was cut by 3 bases and J by 0 bases, with 9 bases left in between. Full variable domain (rest looked up from reference TRBV28 and TRBJ2-7): DVKVTQSSRYLVKRTGEKVFLECVQDMDHENMFWYRQDPGLGLRLIYFSYDVKMKEKGDIPEGYSVSREKKERFSLILESASTNQTSMYLCASSFYGYSYEQYFGPGTRLTVT.

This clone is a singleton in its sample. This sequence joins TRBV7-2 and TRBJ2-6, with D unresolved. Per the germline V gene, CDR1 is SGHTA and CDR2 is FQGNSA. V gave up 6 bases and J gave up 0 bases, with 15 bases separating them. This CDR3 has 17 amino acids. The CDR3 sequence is CASSPHAVYSGANVLTF. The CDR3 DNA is TGTGCCAGCAGTCCCCATGCTGTTTACTCTGGGGCCAACGTCCTGACTTTC.